This T cell receptor beta chain was identified during a study of technical replicates of blood from a handful of donors. This clone was seen a few times. The data were produced by immunoSEQ multiplex PCR, yet TCRdb's version contains in-frame clones alone and is incomplete. The sample contains approximately 87,000 clones, more than 85% of which appear only once. The CDR3 contains 16 residues. The V end was cut by 3 bases, the J end by 1 base, with 15 bases between. The germline gives CDR1 LNHNV, CDR2 YYDKDF (reference sequence). The sample comprised T cells isolated from PBMCs. The sequence was obtained from a human donor in good health. Some clones in this sample may be carry-over from other donors' samples. This chain joins TRBV15 and TRBJ2-5, with D possibly being TRBD2 (6 bases). CDR3 sequence: CATSSPDSGIQETQYF. The CDR3 DNA is TGTGCCACCAGCAGCCCAGATAGCGGTATCCAAGAGACCCAGTACTTC.